Sequencing of this TCR beta chain was carried out in a study of blood T cell repertoires in COVID-19 (dated by TCRdb to the early 2020s). With respect to the entire study: Collaborator samples came from the United States, Italy and Spain and covered acute and convalescent phases of COVID-19. The material from the prospective study consisted of cDNA or gDNA derived from T cells, B-cell-depleted T cells, or PBMCs. Samples came from the ongoing ImmuneRACE study (first 160 participants) plus 1,254 subjects from 6 global collaborators. The sample metadata nearly always contained a de-identified subject ID, COVID-19 status, age in years and sex. A freely available public database, intended as a resource for researchers studying the immune response to SARS-CoV-2, is where the repertoires were released. Where available, HLA class I and class II types were obtained from metadata supplied by the sample provider rather than from assay-based typing. Deeply sampled blood TCRbeta repertoires from subjects exposed to, actively infected with, or recovered from COVID-19 were included in the dataset.

The immunoSEQ Assay, a bias-controlled multiplex PCR, was used to amplify TCRbeta CDR3 regions from genomic DNA. Concerning the study's data processing: Nucleated cell counts per sample were estimated from amplification of reference gene primers within the assay. To quantify the absolute abundance of each unique TCRbeta CDR3 rearrangement, sequence reads were collapsed and filtered. Productive Simpson clonality was computed per sample as the square root of Simpson's diversity index over productive rearrangements. This is the immuneACCESS table as TCRdb keeps it, with only in-frame sequences that have V and J called. A part of the clones is gone; compared with another copy, unresolved V genes explain less than half, and the rest is unexplained. V and J calls and clone size follow that table, whereas D and trimming were derived from the DNA. Counted in this sample were over 65,000 clones; 85% to 90% of them appeared once. Of the sample, roughly 4.4% falls within the top ten clones.

A note on this clone: Its antigen specificity is not known. Base qualities are not provided; no much larger clone lies one nucleotide away. The sample has other DNA sequences that encode this CDR3 too.

Results and caveats for the whole study, not just this receptor: The quantity of clinical and demographic metadata differed by source and by participant and was supplied without curation.

Each collaborating institution followed its own protocols to collect whole blood in K2EDTA tubes. For TCRbeta analysis, collaborator samples were shipped as frozen whole blood, as isolated PBMCs, or as DNA extracted from either sample type. Sequenced input: peripheral blood. This clonotype originated in a man between 45 and 60 years old with active COVID-19.

The sequence in DNA is TGCGCCAGCAGCCAGTGGAGGGGAGAGACCCAGTACTTC. Translation gives CASSQWRGETQYF. This chain is built from TRBV4-1 and TRBJ2-5, and perhaps TRBD2 as D gene, on 6 matching bases. The V and J ends are trimmed by 3 bases and 4 bases, leaving 9 bases between them. The cysteine opens and the phenylalanine closes a CDR3 of 13 amino acids. Only CDR3 DNA remains: 39 bases, in frame from the first base. The germline V gene encodes CDR1 MGHRA and CDR2 YSYEKL.